This TCR beta chain came from a study of blood T cell repertoires in COVID-19. About the research overall: PBMCs, B-cell-depleted T cells, or T cells were the source of the cDNA or gDNA that made up the material.

V lost 1 base to trimming and J lost 7 bases, with 11 bases between them. Germline CDR1 reads SGHTA; CDR2 reads FQGNSA. The CDR3 extends over 15 amino acids. As concerns this clone: The same CDR3 arises from other DNA sequences in this sample as well.

Method: immunoSEQ multiplex PCR; TCRdb's copy keeps in-frame clones and lacks some. The sample yields under 400,000 clones, 90% seen once. Sequenced sample: peripheral blood. The sequence was collected from a man aged 18-30 years with active or convalescent COVID-19. This chain links TRBV7-2 with TRBJ1-6; TRBD1 is a possible D gene (6 bases). Written as DNA, the CDR3 is TGTGCCAGCAGCTTAGTCAGGCAGGGGAATTCACCCCTCCACTTT. The encoded protein is CASSLVRQGNSPLHF.